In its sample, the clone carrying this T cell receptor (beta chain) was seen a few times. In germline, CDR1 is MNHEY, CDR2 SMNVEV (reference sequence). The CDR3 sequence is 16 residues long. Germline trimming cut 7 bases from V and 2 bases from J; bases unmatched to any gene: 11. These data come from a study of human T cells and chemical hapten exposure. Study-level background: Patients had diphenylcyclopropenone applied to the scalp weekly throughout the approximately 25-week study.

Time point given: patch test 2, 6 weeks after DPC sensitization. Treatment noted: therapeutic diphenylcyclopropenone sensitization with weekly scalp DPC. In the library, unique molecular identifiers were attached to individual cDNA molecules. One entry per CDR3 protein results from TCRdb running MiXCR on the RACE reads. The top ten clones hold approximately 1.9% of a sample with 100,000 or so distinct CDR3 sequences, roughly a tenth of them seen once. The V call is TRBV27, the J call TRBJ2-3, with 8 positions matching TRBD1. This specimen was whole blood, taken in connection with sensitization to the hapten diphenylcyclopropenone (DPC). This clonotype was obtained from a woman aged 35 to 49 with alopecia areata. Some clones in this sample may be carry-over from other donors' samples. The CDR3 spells CASTTYRTGHTDTQYF. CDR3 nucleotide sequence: TGTGCCAGCACCACCTACCGGACAGGGCACACAGATACGCAGTATTTT.